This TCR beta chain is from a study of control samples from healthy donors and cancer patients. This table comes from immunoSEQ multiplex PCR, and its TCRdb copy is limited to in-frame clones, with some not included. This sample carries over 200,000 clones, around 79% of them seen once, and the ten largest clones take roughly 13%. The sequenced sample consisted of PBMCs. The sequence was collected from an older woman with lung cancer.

The CDR3 sequence: CASSPLQASGNTIYF. The CDR3 DNA follows: TGTGCCAGCAGCCCCCTGCAGGCCTCTGGAAACACCATATATTTT. The rearrangement links TRBV9 to TRBJ1-3; D remains unclear. Germline V gene lookup returns CDR1 SGDLS and CDR2 YYNGEE. Trimming stripped 4 bases from V and 0 bases from J, with 11 bases between. The CDR3 runs 15 residues.